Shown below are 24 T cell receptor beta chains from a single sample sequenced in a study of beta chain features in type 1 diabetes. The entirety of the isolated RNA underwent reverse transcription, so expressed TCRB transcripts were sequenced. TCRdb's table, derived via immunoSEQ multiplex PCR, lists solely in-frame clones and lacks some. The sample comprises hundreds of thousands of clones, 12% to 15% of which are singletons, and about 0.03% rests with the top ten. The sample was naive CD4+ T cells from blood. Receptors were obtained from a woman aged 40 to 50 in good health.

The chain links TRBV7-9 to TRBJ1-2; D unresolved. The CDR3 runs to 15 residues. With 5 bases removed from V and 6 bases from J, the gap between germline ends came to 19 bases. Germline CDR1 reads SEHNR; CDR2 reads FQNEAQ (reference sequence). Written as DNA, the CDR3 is TGTGCCAGCAGCCTACTGTCCCCTATTCCGCATGGCTACACCTTC. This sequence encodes CASSLLSPIPHGYTF.

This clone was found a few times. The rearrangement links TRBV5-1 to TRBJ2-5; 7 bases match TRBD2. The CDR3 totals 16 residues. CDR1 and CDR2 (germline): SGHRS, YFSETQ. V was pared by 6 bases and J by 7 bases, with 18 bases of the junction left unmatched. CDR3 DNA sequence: TGCGCCAGCATCCCGTCCGTTACAGATCCTAGCGGGACCCAGTACTTC. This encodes CASIPSVTDPSGTQYF.

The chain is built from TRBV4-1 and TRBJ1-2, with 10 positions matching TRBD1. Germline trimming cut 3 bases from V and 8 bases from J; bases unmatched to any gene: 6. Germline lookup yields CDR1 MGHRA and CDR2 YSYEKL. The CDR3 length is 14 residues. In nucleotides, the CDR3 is TGCGCCAGCAGCCAGCGGGACAGGGGAAGCGGCTACACCTTC. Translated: CASSQRDRGSGYTF.

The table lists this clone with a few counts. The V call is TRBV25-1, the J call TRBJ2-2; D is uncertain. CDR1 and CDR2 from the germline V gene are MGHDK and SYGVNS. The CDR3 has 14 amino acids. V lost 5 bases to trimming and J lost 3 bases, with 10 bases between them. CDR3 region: CASSPRVYTGELFF. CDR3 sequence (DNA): TGTGCCAGCAGTCCCCGGGTTTACACCGGGGAGCTGTTTTTT. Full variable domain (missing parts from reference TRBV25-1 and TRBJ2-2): EADIYQTPRYLVIGTGKKITLECSQTMGHDKMYWYQQDPGMELHLIHYSYGVNSTEKGDLSSESTVSRIRTEHFPLTLESARPSHTSQYLCASSPRVYTGELFFGEGSRLTVL.

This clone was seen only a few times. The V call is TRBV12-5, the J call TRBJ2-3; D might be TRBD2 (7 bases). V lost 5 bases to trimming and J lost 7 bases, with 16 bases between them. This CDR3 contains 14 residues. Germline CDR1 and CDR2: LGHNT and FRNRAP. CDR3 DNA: TGTGCTAGTGGTGCGGAACGGGGGGCTCATACGCAGTATTTT. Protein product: CASGAERGAHTQYF.

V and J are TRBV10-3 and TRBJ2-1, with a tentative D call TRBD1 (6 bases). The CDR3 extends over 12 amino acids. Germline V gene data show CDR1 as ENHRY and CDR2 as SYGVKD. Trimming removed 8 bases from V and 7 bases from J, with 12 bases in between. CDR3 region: CAIQTGWNEQFF. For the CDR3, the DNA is TGTGCCATCCAAACAGGGTGGAATGAGCAGTTCTTC.

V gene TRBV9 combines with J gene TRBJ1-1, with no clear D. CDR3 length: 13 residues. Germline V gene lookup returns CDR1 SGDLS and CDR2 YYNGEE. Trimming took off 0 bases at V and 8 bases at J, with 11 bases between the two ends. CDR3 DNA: TGTGCCAGCAGCGTAGCGGGTGTTTCCGAAGCTTTCTTT. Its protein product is CASSVAGVSEAFF.

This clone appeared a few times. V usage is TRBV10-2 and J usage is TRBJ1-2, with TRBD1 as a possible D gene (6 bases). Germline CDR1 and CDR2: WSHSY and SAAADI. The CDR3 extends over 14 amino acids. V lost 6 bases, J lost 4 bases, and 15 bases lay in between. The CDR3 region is CASSTRGGSYGYTF. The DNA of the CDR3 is TGCGCCAGCAGCACCAGGGGCGGATCCTATGGCTACACCTTC.

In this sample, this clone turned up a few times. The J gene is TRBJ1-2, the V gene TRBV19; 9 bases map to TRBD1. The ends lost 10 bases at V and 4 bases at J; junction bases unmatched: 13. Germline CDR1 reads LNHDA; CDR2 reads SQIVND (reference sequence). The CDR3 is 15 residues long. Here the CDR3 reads CATNPTGQGTYGYTF. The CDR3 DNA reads TGTGCCACCAATCCGACTGGACAGGGGACCTATGGCTACACCTTC.

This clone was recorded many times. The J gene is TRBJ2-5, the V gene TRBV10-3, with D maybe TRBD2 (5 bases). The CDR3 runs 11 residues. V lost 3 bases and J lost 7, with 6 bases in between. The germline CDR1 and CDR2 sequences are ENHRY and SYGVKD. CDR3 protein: CAISEGRTQYF. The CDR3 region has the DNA TGTGCCATCAGTGAAGGGAGGACCCAGTACTTC.

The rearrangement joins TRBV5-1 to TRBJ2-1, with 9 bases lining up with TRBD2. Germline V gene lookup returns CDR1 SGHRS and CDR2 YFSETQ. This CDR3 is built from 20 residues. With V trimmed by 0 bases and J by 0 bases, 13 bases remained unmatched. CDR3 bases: TGCGCCAGCAGCTTGGGGCGGGGGGGCCTGGGCCTTAGCTCCTACAATGAGCAGTTCTTC. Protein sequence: CASSLGRGGLGLSSYNEQFF.

DNA of the CDR3: TGTGCCAGCAGCGTAGCTCTTCTAGGGGTTGTCGGGGAGCTGTTTTTT. This translates into CASSVALLGVVGELFF. The chain has TRBV9 and TRBJ2-2, with D maybe TRBD1 (5 bases). The CDR3 extends over 16 amino acids. V was clipped by 0 bases and J by 7 bases, with 16 bases between them. CDR1 and CDR2 from the germline V gene are SGDLS and YYNGEE.

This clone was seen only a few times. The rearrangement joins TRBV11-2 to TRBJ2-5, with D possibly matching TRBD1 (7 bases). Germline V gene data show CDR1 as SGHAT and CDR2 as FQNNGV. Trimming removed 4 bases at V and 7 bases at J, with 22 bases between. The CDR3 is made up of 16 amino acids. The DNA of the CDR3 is TGTGCCAGCAGCTCCGTGCAGGGGGGCCCGGGTGGGACCCAGTACTTC. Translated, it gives CASSSVQGGPGGTQYF.

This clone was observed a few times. This CDR3 is CASGTGYQETQYF. Here the CDR3 DNA reads TGTGCCAGCGGAACGGGGTACCAAGAGACCCAGTACTTC. The J gene is TRBJ2-5, the V gene TRBV11-2; a weak D match, TRBD2 (5 bases). The CDR3 consists of 13 residues. The V gene lost 8 bases and the J gene lost 0 bases, with 10 bases spanning the gap. Per the germline V gene, CDR1 is SGHAT and CDR2 is FQNNGV.

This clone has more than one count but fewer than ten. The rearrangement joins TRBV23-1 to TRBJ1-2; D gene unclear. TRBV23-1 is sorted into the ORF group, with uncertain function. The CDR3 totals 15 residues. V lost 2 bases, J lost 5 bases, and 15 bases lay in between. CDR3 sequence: CASSQAGDSIYGYTF. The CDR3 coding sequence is TGCGCCAGCAGTCAAGCGGGTGATTCCATTTATGGCTACACCTTC.

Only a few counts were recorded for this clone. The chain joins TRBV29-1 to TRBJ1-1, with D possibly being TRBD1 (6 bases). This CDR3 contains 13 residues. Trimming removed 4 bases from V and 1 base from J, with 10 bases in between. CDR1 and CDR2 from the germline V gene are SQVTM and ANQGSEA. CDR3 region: CSVATGQNTEAFF. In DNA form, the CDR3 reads TGCAGCGTTGCCACGGGACAGAACACTGAAGCTTTCTTT.

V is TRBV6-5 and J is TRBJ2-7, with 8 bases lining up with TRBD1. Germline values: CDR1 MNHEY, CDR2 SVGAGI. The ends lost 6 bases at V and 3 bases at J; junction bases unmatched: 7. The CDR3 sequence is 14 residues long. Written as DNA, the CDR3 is TGTGCCAGCAGCTCGGGACAGGTAAACTACGAGCAGTACTTC. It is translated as CASSSGQVNYEQYF.

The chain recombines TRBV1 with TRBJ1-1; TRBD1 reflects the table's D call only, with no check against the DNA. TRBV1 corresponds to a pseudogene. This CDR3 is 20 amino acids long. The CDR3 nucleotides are TGCACCAGCAGTCCTCAGGCTAATCAGGGGGCCCGTTACAGGAACACTGAAGCTTTCTTT. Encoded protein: CTSSPQANQGARYRNTEAFF.

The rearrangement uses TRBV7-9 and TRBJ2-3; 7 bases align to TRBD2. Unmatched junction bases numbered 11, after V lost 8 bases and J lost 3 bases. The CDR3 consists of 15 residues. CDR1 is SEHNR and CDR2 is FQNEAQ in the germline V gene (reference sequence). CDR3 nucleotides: TGTGCCAGCGTGCCTGGGGGGGATGGTACAGATACGCAGTATTTT. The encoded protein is CASVPGGDGTDTQYF.

CDR3 loop: CASSEGLAGYEQYF. CDR3 DNA sequence: TGTGCCAGCAGCGAGGGACTAGCGGGCTACGAGCAGTACTTC. The gene calls are TRBV7-9 and TRBJ2-7; 12 nucleotides agree with TRBD2. CDR1 and CDR2 from the germline V gene are SEHNR and FQNEAQ (reference sequence). V lost 5 bases to trimming and J lost 3 bases; unmatched junction nucleotides: 2. The CDR3 length is 14 residues.

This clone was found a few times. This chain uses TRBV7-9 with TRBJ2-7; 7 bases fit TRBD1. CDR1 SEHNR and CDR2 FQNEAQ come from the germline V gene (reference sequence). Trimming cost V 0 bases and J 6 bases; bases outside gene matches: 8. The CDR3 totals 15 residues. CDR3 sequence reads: CASSLAQGFLVEQYF. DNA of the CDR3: TGTGCCAGCAGCTTAGCACAGGGGTTTTTAGTCGAGCAGTACTTC.

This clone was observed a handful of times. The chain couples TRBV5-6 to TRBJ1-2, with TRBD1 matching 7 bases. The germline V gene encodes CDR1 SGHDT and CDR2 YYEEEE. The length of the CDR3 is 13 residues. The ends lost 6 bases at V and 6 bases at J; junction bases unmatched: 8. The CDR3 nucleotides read TGTGCCAGCACCAGGACAGGTGTGGATGGCTACACCTTC. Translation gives CASTRTGVDGYTF.

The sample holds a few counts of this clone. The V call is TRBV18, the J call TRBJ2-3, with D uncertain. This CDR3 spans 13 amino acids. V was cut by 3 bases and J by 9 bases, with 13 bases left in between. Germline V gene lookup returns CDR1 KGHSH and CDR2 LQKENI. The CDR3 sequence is CASSPIAVDTQYF. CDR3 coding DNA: TGTGCCAGCTCACCTATAGCAGTAGACACGCAGTATTTT.

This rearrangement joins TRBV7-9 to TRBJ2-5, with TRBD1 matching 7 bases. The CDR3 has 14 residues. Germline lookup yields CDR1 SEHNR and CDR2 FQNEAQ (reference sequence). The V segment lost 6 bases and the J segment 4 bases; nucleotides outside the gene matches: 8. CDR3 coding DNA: TGTGCCAGCAGTCAACCGGGACAGATAGAGACCCAGTACTTC. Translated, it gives CASSQPGQIETQYF.